These T cell receptor beta chains were read from a single sample in a study of cytomegalovirus exposure and HLA in healthy donors. Repertoires were generated with immunoSEQ multiplex PCR, while TCRdb's copy carries only in-frame clones and drops some. The sample lists under 200,000 clones; approximately 82% were seen once. The sequencing sample was made of PBMCs. The receptor source for this set is a male donor in good health and CMV-seronegative. Each CDR3 is given with its conserved first and last residue. A D gene is named only where the DNA matches it firmly. Clone size appears in some rows only: once, few, many, or a class for an expanded clone.

V	J	D	size	CDR3	DNA
TRBV6-4	TRBJ2-7	TRBD1	-	CASRTRGGPSYEQYF	TGTGCCAGCAGAACGAGAGGGGGCCCATCCTACGAGCAGTACTTC
TRBV27	TRBJ2-1	-	-	CASSSSSLALNEQFF	TGTGCCAGCAGTTCCTCCTCCCTAGCGTTGAATGAGCAGTTCTTC
TRBV5-4	TRBJ1-1	-	-	CASSLETVNTEAFF	TGTGCCAGCAGCCTGGAGACAGTGAACACTGAAGCTTTCTTT
TRBV27	TRBJ1-5	-	-	CASRAGVRNQPQHF	TGTGCCAGCAGGGCAGGGGTTCGCAATCAGCCCCAGCATTTT
TRBV6-5	TRBJ1-2	-	few	CASSPLTSNYGYTF	TGTGCCAGCAGTCCCCTCACCAGTAACTATGGCTACACCTTC
TRBV6-5	TRBJ2-4	-	-	CASRSGFGGNIQYF	TGTGCCAGCAGATCGGGATTCGGGGGAAACATTCAGTACTTC
TRBV2	TRBJ1-1	-	once	CASSPILGNTEAFF	TGTGCCAGCAGCCCGATCCTCGGGAACACTGAAGCTTTCTTT
TRBV6-5	TRBJ2-7	TRBD2	-	CASGLAVYEQYF	TGTGCCTCGGGACTAGCGGTCTACGAGCAGTACTTC
TRBV4-3	TRBJ2-7	TRBD1	-	CASSHGQGFEQYF	TGCGCCAGCAGCCACGGACAGGGGTTCGAGCAGTACTTC
TRBV7-9	TRBJ1-1	-	-	CASSFHGGSTEAFF	TGTGCCAGCAGCTTTCACGGGGGGAGCACTGAAGCTTTCTTT
TRBV29-1	TRBJ1-5	TRBD1	-	CSAGGTADQPQHF	TGCAGCGCAGGGGGGACAGCTGATCAGCCCCAGCATTTT
TRBV28	TRBJ1-4	-	-	CASSPQATEKLFF	TGTGCCAGCAGCCCCCAGGCCACTGAAAAACTGTTTTTT
TRBV10-3	TRBJ1-5	TRBD1	-	CAISGQGQNQPQHF	TGTGCCATCAGTGGACAGGGACAAAATCAGCCCCAGCATTTT
TRBV6-5	TRBJ2-7	TRBD2	-	CAGSFRRLATSYEQYF	TGTGCCGGCAGTTTCCGCAGACTAGCGACTTCCTACGAGCAGTACTTC
TRBV11-1	TRBJ2-3	TRBD2	few	CASHGLAGGYTQYF	TGTGCCAGCCATGGGCTAGCGGGGGGTTATACGCAGTATTTT
TRBV27	TRBJ1-2	-	few	CASSLSRANYGYTF	TGTGCCAGCAGTTTATCGAGGGCTAACTATGGCTACACCTTC
TRBV7-8	TRBJ2-7	-	-	CASSPRDSSYEQYF	TGTGCCAGCAGCCCGCGGGACAGCTCCTACGAGCAGTACTTC
TRBV9	TRBJ2-2	-	-	CASSAGHTNTGELFF	TGTGCCAGCAGCGCCGGACATACGAACACCGGGGAGCTGTTTTTT
TRBV15	TRBJ1-2	-	-	CATSWERGGGYTF	TGTGCCACCAGCTGGGAGAGAGGAGGTGGCTACACCTTC
TRBV7-8	TRBJ2-3	TRBD2	once	CASSFGLASTDTQYF	TGTGCCAGCAGCTTCGGACTAGCCAGCACAGATACGCAGTATTTT
TRBV5-4	TRBJ2-1	TRBD1	-	CASSLDRGVYNEQFF	TGTGCCAGCAGCTTGGACAGGGGGGTCTACAATGAGCAGTTCTTC
TRBV30	TRBJ2-1	-	-	CAWSVERAGISYNEQFF	TGTGCCTGGAGTGTAGAAAGAGCGGGTATCTCCTACAATGAGCAGTTCTTC
TRBV5-1	TRBJ1-1	-	-	CASSLASGKNTEAFF	TGCGCCAGCAGCTTGGCCTCGGGAAAGAACACTGAAGCTTTCTTT
TRBV27	TRBJ1-6	TRBD1	-	CASSLSNRGGTGGGSPLHF	TGTGCCAGCAGTTTATCGAATAGAGGGGGGACAGGGGGAGGGTCACCCCTCCACTTT
TRBV6-5	TRBJ2-7	TRBD2	-	CASRERLAGYEQYF	TGTGCCAGCAGGGAGCGACTAGCGGGTTACGAGCAGTACTTC
TRBV15	TRBJ1-5	-	-	CATSRPPGNGQPQHF	TGTGCCACCAGCAGACCCCCGGGGAACGGGCAGCCCCAGCATTTT
TRBV9	TRBJ1-6	TRBD1	-	CASSVGAGGVNSPLHF	TGTGCCAGCAGCGTAGGAGCAGGGGGCGTAAATTCACCCCTCCACTTT
TRBV18	TRBJ1-5	-	-	CASSPNSAGQLNQPQHF	TGTGCCAGCTCACCAAACTCGGCAGGCCAGCTCAATCAGCCCCAGCATTTT
TRBV5-4	TRBJ1-2	-	few	CASSLEGGGYTF	TGTGCCAGCAGCTTGGAAGGCGGCGGCTACACCTTC
TRBV18	TRBJ2-7	-	-	CASSGQIYEQYF	TGTGCCAGCTCAGGACAGATCTACGAGCAGTACTTC
TRBV6-4	TRBJ2-2	TRBD2	-	CASSVAGGELFF	TGTGCCAGCAGTGTAGCGGGCGGGGAACTGTTTTTT
TRBV4-1	TRBJ2-3	TRBD1	few	CASSQEDAGTGPTDTQYF	TGCGCCAGCAGCCAAGAGGATGCCGGGACAGGCCCCACAGATACGCAGTATTTT
TRBV2	TRBJ1-2	TRBD1	-	CASSRTGLGGYTF	TGTGCCAGCAGTAGGACAGGGCTCGGTGGCTACACCTTC
TRBV7-9	TRBJ1-2	-	once	CASSLGRGDGLGGYTF	TGTGCCAGCAGCTTGGGGCGGGGAGACGGCTTGGGGGGCTACACCTTC
TRBV19	TRBJ1-5	TRBD1	-	CASSRAKRTGFQPQHF	TGTGCCAGTAGCCGGGCGAAAAGGACAGGTTTCCAGCCCCAGCATTTT
TRBV6-4	TRBJ2-1	TRBD1	-	CASSAQGTGGLNEQFF	TGTGCCAGCAGTGCTCAGGGGACAGGGGGCCTCAATGAGCAGTTCTTC
TRBV5-4	TRBJ2-3	-	few	CASSPNWARTDTQYF	TGTGCCAGCAGCCCGAACTGGGCCAGGACAGATACGCAGTATTTT
TRBV27	TRBJ2-5	-	-	CASSPHVAEETQYF	TGTGCCAGCAGCCCCCACGTAGCAGAAGAGACCCAGTACTTC
TRBV9	TRBJ2-2	TRBD2	-	CASSVASGGTGELFF	TGTGCCAGCAGCGTAGCTAGCGGGGGGACCGGGGAGCTGTTTTTT
TRBV19	TRBJ1-1	TRBD1	-	CASSLRGGHTEAFF	TGTGCCAGTAGTCTGAGAGGGGGCCACACTGAAGCTTTCTTT
TRBV29-1	TRBJ1-2	-	-	CSGYSRANYGYTF	TGCAGCGGATACTCCAGGGCGAACTATGGCTACACCTTC
TRBV18	TRBJ2-5	-	-	CASSPGLQETQYF	TGTGCCAGCTCACCAGGCCTGCAAGAGACCCAGTACTTC
TRBV6-5	TRBJ2-7	-	-	CASSYTRNSFYEQYF	TGTGCCAGCAGTTACACTCGCAATAGTTTTTACGAGCAGTACTTC